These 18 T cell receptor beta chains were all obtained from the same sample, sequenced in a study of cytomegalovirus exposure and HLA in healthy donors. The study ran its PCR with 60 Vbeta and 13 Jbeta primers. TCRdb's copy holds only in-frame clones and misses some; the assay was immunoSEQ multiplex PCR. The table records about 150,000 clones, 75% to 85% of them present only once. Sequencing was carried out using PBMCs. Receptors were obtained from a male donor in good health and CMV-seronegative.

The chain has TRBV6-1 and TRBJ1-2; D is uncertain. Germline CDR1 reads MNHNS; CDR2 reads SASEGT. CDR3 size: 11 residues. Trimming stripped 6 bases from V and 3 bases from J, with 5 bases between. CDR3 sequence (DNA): TGTGCCAGCAGGGGAGACTATGGCTACACCTTC. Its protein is CASRGDYGYTF.

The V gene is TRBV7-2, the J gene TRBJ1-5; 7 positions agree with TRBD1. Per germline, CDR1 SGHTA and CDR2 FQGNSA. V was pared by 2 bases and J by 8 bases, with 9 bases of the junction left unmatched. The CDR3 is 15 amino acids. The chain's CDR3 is CASSLSSGGGKPQHF. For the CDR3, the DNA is TGTGCCAGCAGCTTATCATCAGGGGGAGGCAAGCCCCAGCATTTT.

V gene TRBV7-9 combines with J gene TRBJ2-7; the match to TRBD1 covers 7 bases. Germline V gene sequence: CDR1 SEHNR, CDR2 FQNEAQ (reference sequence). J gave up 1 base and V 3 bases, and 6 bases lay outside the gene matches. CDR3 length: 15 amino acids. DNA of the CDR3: TGTGCCAGCAGCTTCGTCCGGGACAGATCCTACGAGCAGTACTTC. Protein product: CASSFVRDRSYEQYF. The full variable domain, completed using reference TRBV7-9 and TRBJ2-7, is DTGVSQNPRHKITKRGQNVTFRCDPISEHNRLYWYRQTLGQGPEFLTYFQNEAQLEKSRLLSDRFSAERPKGSFSTLEIQRTEQGDSAMYLCASSFVRDRSYEQYFGPGTRLTVT.

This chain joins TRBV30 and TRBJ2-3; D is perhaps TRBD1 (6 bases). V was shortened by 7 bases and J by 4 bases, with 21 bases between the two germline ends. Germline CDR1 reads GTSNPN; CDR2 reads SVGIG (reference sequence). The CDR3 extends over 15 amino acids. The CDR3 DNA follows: TGTGCCTACACCGGGACAACCTTTCATGCAGATACGCAGTATTTT. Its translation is CAYTGTTFHADTQYF.

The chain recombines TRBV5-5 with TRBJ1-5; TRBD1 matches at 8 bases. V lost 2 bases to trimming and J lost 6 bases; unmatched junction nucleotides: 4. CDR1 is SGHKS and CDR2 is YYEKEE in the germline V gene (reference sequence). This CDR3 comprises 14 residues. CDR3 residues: CASSFGQGSQPQHF. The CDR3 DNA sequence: TGTGCCAGCAGCTTTGGACAGGGTAGTCAGCCCCAGCATTTT.

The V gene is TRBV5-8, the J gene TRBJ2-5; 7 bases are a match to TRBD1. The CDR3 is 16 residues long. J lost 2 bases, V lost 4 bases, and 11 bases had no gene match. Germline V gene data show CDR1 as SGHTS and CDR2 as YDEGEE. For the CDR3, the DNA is TGTGCCAGCAGCCCTGGTGCCACAGGGGAGCAAGAGACCCAGTACTTC. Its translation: CASSPGATGEQETQYF.

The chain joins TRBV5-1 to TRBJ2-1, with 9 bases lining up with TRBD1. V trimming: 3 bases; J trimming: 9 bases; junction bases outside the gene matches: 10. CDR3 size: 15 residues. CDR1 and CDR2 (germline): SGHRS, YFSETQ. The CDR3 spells CASSSPGQGVLEQFF. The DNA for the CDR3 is TGCGCCAGCAGCTCCCCGGGACAGGGTGTTCTTGAGCAGTTCTTC.

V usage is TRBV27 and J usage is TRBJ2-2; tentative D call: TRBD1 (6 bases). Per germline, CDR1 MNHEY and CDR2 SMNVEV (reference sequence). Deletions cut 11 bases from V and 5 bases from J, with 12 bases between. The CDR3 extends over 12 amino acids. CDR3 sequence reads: CAGGSGTGELFF. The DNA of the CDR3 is TGTGCCGGGGGCAGTGGGACCGGGGAGCTGTTTTTT.

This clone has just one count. As DNA, the CDR3 is TGTGCCAGCAGTGGACTAGCGGAGACCCAGTACTTC. As protein: CASSGLAETQYF. The chain recombines TRBV2 with TRBJ2-5, with 8 positions matching TRBD2. Trimming took 4 bases from V and 5 from J; bases not matched to a gene: 0. Per the germline V gene, CDR1 is SNHLY and CDR2 is FYNNEI. This CDR3 is 12 amino acids long.

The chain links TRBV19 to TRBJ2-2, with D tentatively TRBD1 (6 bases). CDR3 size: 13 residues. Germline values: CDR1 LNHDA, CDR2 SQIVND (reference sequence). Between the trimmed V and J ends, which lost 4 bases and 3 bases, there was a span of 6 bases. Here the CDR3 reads CASSTGDTGELFF. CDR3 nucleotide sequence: TGTGCCAGTAGTACAGGGGACACCGGGGAGCTGTTTTTT. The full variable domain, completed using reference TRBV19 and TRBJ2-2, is DGGITQSPKYLFRKEGQNVTLSCEQNLNHDAMYWYRQDPGQGLRLIYYSQIVNDFQKGDIAEGYSVSREKKESFPLTVTSAQKNPTAFYLCASSTGDTGELFFGEGSRLTVL.

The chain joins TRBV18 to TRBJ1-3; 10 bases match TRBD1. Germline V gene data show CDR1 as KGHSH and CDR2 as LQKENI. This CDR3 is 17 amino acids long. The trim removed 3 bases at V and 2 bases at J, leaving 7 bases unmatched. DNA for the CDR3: TGTGCCAGCTCACCCACGTCGGACAGGGGGGCTGGAAACACCATATATTTT. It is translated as CASSPTSDRGAGNTIYF.

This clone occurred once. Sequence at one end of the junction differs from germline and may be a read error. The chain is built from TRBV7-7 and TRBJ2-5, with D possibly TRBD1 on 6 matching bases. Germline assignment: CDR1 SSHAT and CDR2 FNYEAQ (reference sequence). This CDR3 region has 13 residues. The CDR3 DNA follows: TGTGCTAGCAGTTCAACCGGGACAAGGACCCAGTACTTC. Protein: CASSSTGTRTQYF. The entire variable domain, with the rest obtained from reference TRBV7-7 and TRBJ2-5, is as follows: GAGVSQSPRYKVTKRGQDVTLRCDPISSHATLYWYQQALGQGPEFLTYFNYEAQPDKSGLPSDRFSAERPEGSISTLTIQRTEQRDSAMYRCASSSTGTRTQYFGPGTRLLVL.

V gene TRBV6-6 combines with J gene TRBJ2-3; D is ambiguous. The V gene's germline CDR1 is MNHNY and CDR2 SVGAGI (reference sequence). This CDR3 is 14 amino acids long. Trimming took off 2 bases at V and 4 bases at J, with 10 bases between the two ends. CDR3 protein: CASSYVTGADTQYF. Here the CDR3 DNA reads TGTGCCAGCAGTTACGTCACTGGAGCAGATACGCAGTATTTT.

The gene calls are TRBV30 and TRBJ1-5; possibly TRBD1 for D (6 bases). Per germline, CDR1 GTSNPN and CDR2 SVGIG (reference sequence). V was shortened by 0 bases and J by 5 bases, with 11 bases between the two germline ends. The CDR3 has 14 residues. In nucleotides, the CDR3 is TGTGCCTGGAGTGTGGGGGGGCGGTATCAGCCCCAGCATTTT. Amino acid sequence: CAWSVGGRYQPQHF.

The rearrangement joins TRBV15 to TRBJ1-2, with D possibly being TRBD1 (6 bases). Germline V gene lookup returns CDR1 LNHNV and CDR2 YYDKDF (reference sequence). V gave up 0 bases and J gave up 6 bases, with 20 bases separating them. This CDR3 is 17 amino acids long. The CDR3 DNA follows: TGTGCCACCAGCAGAGAGGGGGCGGCTGCCATGGGGGATGGCTACACCTTC. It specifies CATSREGAAAMGDGYTF.

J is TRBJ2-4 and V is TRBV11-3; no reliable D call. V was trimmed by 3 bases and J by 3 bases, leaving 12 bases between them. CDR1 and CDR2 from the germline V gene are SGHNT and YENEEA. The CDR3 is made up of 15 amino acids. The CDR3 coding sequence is TGTGCCAGCAGCTTGGTCCTAGTGGGCAAAAACATTCAGTACTTC. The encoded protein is CASSLVLVGKNIQYF.

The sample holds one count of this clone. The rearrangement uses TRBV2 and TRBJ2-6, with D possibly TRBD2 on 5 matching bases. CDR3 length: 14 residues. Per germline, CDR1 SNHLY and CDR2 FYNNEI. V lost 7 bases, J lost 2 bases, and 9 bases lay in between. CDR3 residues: CASNEGAGANVLTF. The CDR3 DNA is TGTGCCAGCAATGAGGGCGCTGGGGCCAACGTCCTGACTTTC.

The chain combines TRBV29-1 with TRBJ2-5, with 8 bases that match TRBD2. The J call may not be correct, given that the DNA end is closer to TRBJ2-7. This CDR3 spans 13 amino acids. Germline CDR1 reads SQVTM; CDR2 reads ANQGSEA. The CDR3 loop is CSVTGGTGYEQYF. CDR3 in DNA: TGCAGCGTCACGGGGGGGACGGGCTACGAGCAGTACTTC.